Sequencing of this TCR beta chain was carried out in a study of T cell responses to AZD1222 COVID-19 vaccine. Clones were sequenced by immunoSEQ multiplex PCR, and TCRdb holds only the in-frame ones, with some missing. This sample has 45,000 or so clones, with 90% found just once. Study outcomes and limitations: Spike-specific TCRs gained breadth and depth after people received two AZD1222 doses. Most donors were white British, females outnumbered males, and clonal diversity was possibly underestimated.

The CDR3 is 17 residues long. Germline-derived CDR1 and CDR2 are SGHNT and YYREEE (reference sequence). The junction had 10 bases not matched to a gene; V was cut back by 5 bases and J by 1 base. Combined were second doses at about 4 or about 12 weeks. In the case of this clone: As yet, its antigen is unknown.

This TCR came from an adult who received the AZD1222 COVID-19 vaccine. The rearrangement joins TRBV5-4 to TRBJ2-2; 8 bases line up with TRBD2. The specimen comprised peripheral blood, sampled 28 days after the second AZD1222 dose. The CDR3 region is CASSPKGGLENTGELFF. The CDR3 nucleotides read TGTGCCAGCAGTCCTAAGGGGGGACTAGAGAACACCGGGGAGCTGTTTTTT.